A single sample is the source of the 24 T cell receptor beta chains below, sequenced in a study of CD4+ T cells in melanoma. The protocol was immunoSEQ multiplex PCR, while the TCRdb copy is restricted to in-frame clones and leaves out a portion. The data hold 10,000 to 12,000 clones, with 66% observed a single time. The sequencing input was cells from a culture (not recorded whether cultured in vitro). The receptors originated from a human donor with melanoma.

The CDR3 protein is CASSNGRYGYTF. CDR3 nucleotides: TGTGCCAGTAGCAATGGGAGATATGGCTACACCTTC. The rearrangement uses TRBV19 and TRBJ1-2, with D hard to call. Germline values: CDR1 LNHDA, CDR2 SQIVND (reference sequence). V was shortened by 6 bases and J by 5 bases, with 10 bases between the two germline ends. The CDR3 contains 12 residues.

The sample holds a few counts of this clone. The rearrangement uses TRBV11-3 and TRBJ2-1, with D possibly matching TRBD1 (6 bases). CDR3 length equals 12 residues. Between the trimmed V and J ends, which lost 3 bases and 6 bases, there was a span of 6 bases. Germline assignment: CDR1 SGHNT and CDR2 YENEEA. The CDR3 sequence is CASSLTGNEQFF. In DNA, the CDR3 is TGTGCCAGCAGCTTGACAGGCAATGAGCAGTTCTTC.

The chain carries TRBV14 and TRBJ1-2; no definite D call. The CDR3 extends over 13 amino acids. The germline CDR1 and CDR2 sequences are SGHDN and FVKESK. Trimming removed 3 bases from V and 4 bases from J, with 9 bases in between. CDR3 protein: CASSHGPTYGYTF. The DNA for the CDR3 is TGTGCCAGCAGCCACGGCCCCACCTATGGCTACACCTTC.

The V gene is TRBV2, the J gene TRBJ2-3; unclear D gene. V lost 6 bases and J lost 6, with 16 bases in between. The CDR3 contains 14 residues. CDR1 is SNHLY and CDR2 is FYNNEI in the germline V gene. The CDR3 nucleotides are TGTGCCAGCAGGAGAACGGCTACTTCGGATACGCAGTATTTT. This sequence encodes CASRRTATSDTQYF.

This clone was observed a few times. The chain links TRBV11-2 to TRBJ2-3; 7 bases map to TRBD2. The germline V gene has CDR1 SGHAT and CDR2 FQNNGV. Germline trimming cut 1 base from V and 2 bases from J; bases unmatched to any gene: 3. The CDR3 loop spans 15 amino acids. The CDR3 DNA reads as TGTGCCAGCAGCTTAGGAGCGGGGAACACAGATACGCAGTATTTT. Amino acid sequence: CASSLGAGNTDTQYF. The full variable domain, with the rest looked up from reference TRBV11-2 and TRBJ2-3, is EAGVAQSPRYKIIEKRQSVAFWCNPISGHATLYWYQQILGQGPKLLIQFQNNGVVDDSQLPKDRFSAERLKGVDSTLKIQPAKLEDSAVYLCASSLGAGNTDTQYFGPGTRLTVL.

This clone showed up just once. The rearrangement links TRBV4-2 to TRBJ1-2; D gene uncertain. The germline V gene encodes CDR1 LGHNA and CDR2 YNFKEQ. V was trimmed by 5 bases and J by 1 base, leaving 8 bases between them. This CDR3 spans 13 amino acids. This CDR3 is CASSLNDNYGYTF. CDR3 nucleotides: TGTGCCAGCAGCTTGAACGATAACTATGGCTACACCTTC.

CDR3 sequence: CASSLDRRVNTEAFF. The CDR3 nucleotides are TGTGCCAGCAGCTTGGATAGGCGGGTGAACACTGAAGCTTTCTTT. This chain links TRBV5-5 with TRBJ1-1; D gene ambiguous. The length of the CDR3 is 15 residues. The V end lost 0 bases, the J end lost 0 bases, and 9 bases lay between the germline ends. The germline V gene encodes CDR1 SGHKS and CDR2 YYEKEE (reference sequence).

The chain has TRBV7-2 and TRBJ2-3; 8 bases align to TRBD2. Per germline, CDR1 SGHTA and CDR2 FQGNSA. V gave up 5 bases and J gave up 5 bases; unmatched junction bases: 9. The length of the CDR3 is 15 residues. The CDR3: CASSRSRGVGDTQYF. Here the CDR3 DNA reads TGTGCCAGCAGCCGTTCGCGGGGGGTGGGAGATACGCAGTATTTT.

Regarding this clone: The sample has other DNA sequences that encode this CDR3 too. The rearrangement uses TRBV15 and TRBJ2-7; TRBD1 aligns across 10 bases. The germline V gene has CDR1 LNHNV and CDR2 YYDKDF (reference sequence). The CDR3 covers 13 residues. Trimming at V came to 8 bases and at J to 3 bases, leaving 4 bases not matched to a gene. CDR3 loop: CATSRDRGYEQYF. CDR3 nucleotides: TGTGCCACCTCCCGGGACAGGGGCTACGAGCAGTACTTC. The whole variable domain, remainder taken from reference TRBV15 and TRBJ2-7, is DAMVIQNPRYQVTQFGKPVTLSCSQTLNHNVMYWYQQKSSQAPKLLFHYYDKDFNNEADTPDNFQSRRPNTSFCFLDIRSPGLGDTAMYLCATSRDRGYEQYFGPGTRLTVT.

There are a few counts of this clone. The chain couples TRBV7-9 to TRBJ1-4, with D possibly TRBD1 on 5 matching bases. Between the trimmed V and J ends, which lost 5 bases and 8 bases, there was a span of 21 bases. Looked up from germline, CDR1 is SEHNR and CDR2 is FQNEAQ (reference sequence). The CDR3 runs to 16 residues. This CDR3 is CASSKSGAGSYEKLFF. CDR3 nucleotide sequence: TGTGCCAGCAGCAAATCCGGGGCAGGGTCATACGAAAAACTGTTTTTT.

This clone was counted between two and nine times. V and J are TRBV19 and TRBJ2-7; D remains ambiguous. Trimming took off 4 bases at V and 2 bases at J, with 12 bases between the two ends. The CDR3 contains 14 residues. Germline CDR1 LNHDA, CDR2 SQIVND (reference sequence). CDR3 in amino acids: CASSTHLLTYEQYF. In nucleotides, the CDR3 is TGTGCCAGTAGTACACATCTTTTGACCTACGAGCAGTACTTC.

The chain employs TRBV7-9 and TRBJ1-5; TRBD1 agrees at 9 bases. Germline V gene sequence: CDR1 SEHNR, CDR2 FQNEAQ (reference sequence). The CDR3 is 16 residues long. Trimming removed 2 bases from V and 1 base from J; junction bases left unmatched: 3. CDR3 bases: TGTGCCAGCAGCTTAACAGGGGGCGGGAGCAATCAGCCCCAGCATTTT. It translates to CASSLTGGGSNQPQHF.

This clone was counted a few times. This chain joins TRBV18 and TRBJ1-3; no clear D gene. The CDR3 totals 15 residues. Deletions cut 2 bases from V and 0 bases from J, with 8 bases between. CDR1 KGHSH and CDR2 LQKENI come from the germline V gene. The CDR3 region is CASSPTRSSGNTIYF. The CDR3 coding sequence is TGTGCCAGCTCACCAACCCGCAGCTCTGGAAACACCATATATTTT.

This clone was detected a few times. The rearrangement links TRBV19 to TRBJ1-2, with D perhaps matching TRBD1 (5 bases). V was pared by 7 bases and J by 7 bases, with 19 bases between. CDR1 and CDR2 from the germline V gene are LNHDA and SQIVND (reference sequence). This CDR3 contains 14 residues. The chain's CDR3 is CASNPQDPVPGYTF. As DNA, the CDR3 is TGTGCCAGTAACCCACAGGACCCGGTTCCTGGCTACACCTTC.

The chain combines TRBV5-4 with TRBJ2-7, with 7 bases aligning to TRBD2. The J segment lost 0 bases and the V segment lost 1 base, leaving 7 bases of the junction unmatched. The CDR3 extends over 16 amino acids. The germline CDR1 and CDR2 sequences are SGHNT and YYREEE (reference sequence). CDR3 bases: TGTGCCAGCAGCTTGTCCGTCGGGGGGAGCTCCTACGAGCAGTACTTC. Its protein product is CASSLSVGGSSYEQYF.

The J gene is TRBJ1-1, the V gene TRBV5-1, with TRBD1 matching 7 bases. CDR3 size: 13 residues. With 7 bases clipped from V and 4 bases from J, the junction kept 7 bases outside the gene matches. Germline lookup yields CDR1 SGHRS and CDR2 YFSETQ. CDR3 protein: CASRYAGGTEAFF. Here the CDR3 DNA reads TGCGCCAGCCGCTACGCAGGGGGCACTGAAGCTTTCTTT.

This chain links TRBV5-1 with TRBJ2-2, with D uncertain. The germline V gene encodes CDR1 SGHRS and CDR2 YFSETQ. This CDR3 spans 15 amino acids. The V end was cut by 2 bases, the J end by 4 bases, with 12 bases between. Written as DNA, the CDR3 is TGCGCCAGCAGCTTCAATTCCCCCTTCACCGGGGAGCTGTTTTTT. This sequence encodes CASSFNSPFTGELFF.

The chain links TRBV7-2 to TRBJ2-2, with TRBD2 matching over 7 bases. In germline, CDR1 is SGHTA, CDR2 FQGNSA. This CDR3 region has 16 residues. V shed 0 bases, J shed 4 bases, and the junction held 5 bases outside the gene matches. CDR3 sequence reads: CASSLALRGVTGELFF. CDR3 nucleotide sequence: TGTGCCAGCAGCTTAGCGCTCCGGGGGGTCACCGGGGAGCTGTTTTTT.

This clone was seen once. The rearrangement joins TRBV5-1 to TRBJ2-2; 9 positions match TRBD1. J lost 6 bases, V lost 6 bases, and 15 bases had no gene match. The germline V gene encodes CDR1 SGHRS and CDR2 YFSETQ. This CDR3 is 17 amino acids long. This CDR3 reads CASNDGGQGSTAGELFF. The CDR3 DNA reads TGCGCCAGCAACGACGGGGGACAGGGTAGTACGGCCGGGGAGCTGTTTTTT. The variable domain in full, with the rest retrieved from reference TRBV5-1 and TRBJ2-2, is KAGVTQTPRYLIKTRGQQVTLSCSPISGHRSVSWYQQTPGQGLQFLFEYFSETQRNKGNFPGRFSGRQFSNSRSEMNVSTLELGDSALYLCASNDGGQGSTAGELFFGEGSRLTVL.

The rearrangement uses TRBV11-2 and TRBJ1-6, with D possibly matching TRBD1 (5 bases). Trimming took 5 bases from V and 9 from J, leaving 20 bases between them. Germline V gene data show CDR1 as SGHAT and CDR2 as FQNNGV. The CDR3 is made up of 16 amino acids. This CDR3 reads CASSLGATVTGSPLHF. CDR3 coding DNA: TGTGCCAGCAGCCTAGGCGCGACAGTTACGGGTTCACCCCTCCACTTT.

This rearrangement joins TRBV6-6 to TRBJ1-1; the match to TRBD1 covers 8 bases. Germline CDR1 is MNHNY and CDR2 is SVGAGI (reference sequence). There are 14 residues in the CDR3. V lost 5 bases, J lost 1 base, and 3 bases stayed unmatched. The CDR3, as DNA: TGTGCCAGCAGTGGACAGGGAAAGAACACTGAAGCTTTCTTT. This gives the protein CASSGQGKNTEAFF.

This clone turned up a few times. The genes are TRBV18 and TRBJ1-3, with D uncertain. V was pared by 3 bases and J by 0 bases, with 9 bases between. Germline values: CDR1 KGHSH, CDR2 LQKENI. The CDR3 consists of 15 residues. The CDR3 here is CASSPSAGSGNTIYF. The CDR3 bases are TGTGCCAGCTCACCGTCCGCGGGCTCTGGAAACACCATATATTTT.

This chain links TRBV7-9 with TRBJ2-7, with TRBD1 identical over 10 bases. V dropped 5 bases and J dropped 6; count of bases not matched to a gene: 10. The CDR3 sequence is 15 residues long. The V gene's germline CDR1 is SEHNR and CDR2 FQNEAQ (reference sequence). The CDR3 here is CASSGAGTGEVEQYF. As DNA, the CDR3 is TGTGCCAGCAGCGGTGCCGGGACAGGGGAGGTCGAGCAGTACTTC.

The rearrangement joins TRBV18 to TRBJ2-7; no clear D. V was cut by 3 bases and J by 1 base, with 7 bases left in between. This CDR3 has 13 residues. Germline V lookup: CDR1 KGHSH, CDR2 LQKENI. The CDR3 coding sequence is TGTGCCAGCTCACCTCCTGTTTCCTACGAGCAGTACTTC. Protein: CASSPPVSYEQYF.